A selection of T cell receptor beta chains follows, all from one sample in a study of early T cells in non-severe SARS-CoV-2 infection. TCRdb reprocessed the 5' RACE reads via MiXCR and lists one record per CDR3 protein. There are approximately 73,000 distinct CDR3 sequences in the sample; around 13% occur only once, and approximately 1.1% lies in the top ten. Material for sequencing was whole blood. These receptor sequences come from an adult who was a healthcare worker with PCR-confirmed SARS-CoV-2 infection or an uninfected control (not recorded which). The CDR3 runs from the conserved cysteine through the conserved F or W. D genes are given only for firm matches. Size is stated for part of the rows, as once, few or many counts, or as a class when the clone is expanded.

CDR3 protein,CDR3 DNA,D gene,clone size,J gene,V gene
CASSPRSTFITDTQYF,TGTGCCAGCAGCCCCAGGTCGACCTTCATCACAGATACGCAGTATTTT,-,many,TRBJ2-3,TRBV7-2
CASRLAGGLTDTQYF,TGTGCCAGTAGACTTGCGGGGGGCCTAACAGATACGCAGTATTTT,TRBD2,-,TRBJ2-3,TRBV19
CASSLLRRGGGKNIQYF,TGTGCCAGCAGTTTATTAAGGAGGGGCGGCGGAAAAAACATTCAGTACTTC,-,-,TRBJ2-4,TRBV28
CASSLKGQGVDGYTF,TGTGCCAGCAGCCTTAAGGGACAGGGGGTAGATGGCTACACCTTC,TRBD1,many,TRBJ1-2,TRBV3-1
CASSQRSGRVTDTQYF,TGTGCCAGCAGCCAAAGAAGCGGGAGGGTCACAGATACGCAGTATTTT,TRBD2,few,TRBJ2-3,TRBV3-1
CSAKGLTQTNEQFF,TGCAGTGCTAAGGGGCTAACCCAGACAAATGAGCAGTTCTTC,-,few,TRBJ2-1,TRBV20-1
CASSPKGGENEQFF,TGTGCCAGCAGCCCGAAAGGGGGGGAGAATGAGCAGTTCTTC,-,-,TRBJ2-1,TRBV7-2
CASSLRSGGAGTDTQYF,TGTGCCAGCAGCTTAAGGAGCGGGGGGGCCGGCACAGATACGCAGTATTTT,TRBD2,-,TRBJ2-3,TRBV5-4
CASSLRKFPNTEAFF,TGTGCCAGCAGCTTAAGGAAATTCCCGAACACTGAAGCTTTCTTT,-,many,TRBJ1-1,TRBV7-2
CASSSRQGTERGPDTQYF,TGTGCCAGCAGTTCCCGACAGGGGACGGAGCGGGGACCAGATACGCAGTATTTT,-,few,TRBJ2-3,TRBV28
CASKSANEKLFF,TGTGCCAGCAAGTCAGCTAATGAAAAACTGTTTTTT,-,few,TRBJ1-4,TRBV28
CASSSAGGVTDTQYF,TGCGCCAGCAGCTCTGCCGGTGGGGTCACAGATACGCAGTATTTT,-,many,TRBJ2-3,TRBV5-1
CSARDDPNTEAFF,TGCAGTGCTAGAGATGACCCAAACACTGAAGCTTTCTTT,-,few,TRBJ1-1,TRBV20-1
CASSPNTGGWNNEQFF,TGTGCCAGCAGTCCGAACACAGGGGGTTGGAACAATGAGCAGTTCTTC,TRBD1,-,TRBJ2-1,TRBV12-3/TRBV12-4
CASSLVGTGEAFF,TGTGCCAGCAGCTTAGTGGGGACAGGGGAAGCTTTCTTT,TRBD1,-,TRBJ1-1,TRBV7-2
CSEIAGSDTQYF,TGCAGCGAAATAGCGGGAAGTGATACGCAGTATTTT,TRBD2,-,TRBJ2-3,TRBV29-1
CASSPPGGSYEQYF,TGTGCCAGCAGCCCCCCCGGCGGATCCTACGAGCAGTACTTC,-,-,TRBJ2-7,TRBV6-2/TRBV6-3
CASGLTQADGHTF,TGTGCTAGTGGTTTGACCCAAGCGGATGGCCACACCTTC,-,few,TRBJ1-2,TRBV12-5
CSVEGVGGQGRETQYF,TGCAGCGTTGAAGGAGTTGGGGGACAGGGACGAGAGACCCAGTACTTC,TRBD1,many,TRBJ2-5,TRBV29-1
CAISGTGPYNEQFF,TGTGCCATATCCGGGACAGGGCCCTACAATGAGCAGTTCTTC,TRBD1,few,TRBJ2-1,TRBV6-6
CASRARETQYF,TGTGCCAGCAGAGCCCGAGAGACCCAGTACTTC,-,-,TRBJ2-5,TRBV2
CASSLGRVGYEQYF,TGTGCCAGCAGCTTGGGGAGGGTAGGCTACGAGCAGTACTTC,TRBD2,-,TRBJ2-7,TRBV7-2
CAMQPKRVHTEAFF,TGTGCTATGCAGCCTAAGCGTGTCCACACTGAAGCTTTCTTT,-,many,TRBJ1-1,TRBV7-6
CASRIQGAVTEAFF,TGTGCCAGCAGGATCCAGGGGGCAGTCACTGAAGCTTTCTTT,TRBD1,many,TRBJ1-1,TRBV28
CASGVGEGRNEQFF,TGTGCCAGCGGTGTAGGGGAGGGTAGAAATGAGCAGTTCTTC,TRBD2,-,TRBJ2-1,TRBV12-3/TRBV12-4
CATSEESTDTQYF,TGTGCCACCAGTGAGGAGAGCACAGATACGCAGTATTTT,-,few,TRBJ2-3,TRBV24-1
CASSSQALKGTEAFF,TGTGCCAGCAGTTCCCAGGCCCTGAAGGGGACTGAAGCTTTCTTT,-,few,TRBJ1-1,TRBV6-6
CASNGRQGYNEQFF,TGTGCCAGCAATGGAAGACAGGGATACAATGAGCAGTTCTTC,TRBD1,-,TRBJ2-1,TRBV25-1
CASSGTGFYEQYF,TGTGCCAGCAGTGGGACAGGGTTCTACGAGCAGTACTTC,TRBD1,many,TRBJ2-7,TRBV25-1
CAISERGRATDTQYF,TGTGCCATCAGTGAACGTGGGAGGGCCACAGATACGCAGTATTTT,TRBD2,-,TRBJ2-3,TRBV10-3
CASSPPSGDTEAFF,TGTGCCAGCTCACCACCGTCCGGGGACACTGAAGCTTTCTTT,-,many,TRBJ1-1,TRBV18
CASSSPLEGTYEQYF,TGTGCCAGCAGTTCCCCTCTCGAGGGAACCTACGAGCAGTACTTC,-,-,TRBJ2-7,TRBV6-6
CSASTGGETREQYF,TGCAGTGCTAGTACGGGAGGGGAAACGCGGGAGCAGTACTTC,TRBD2,-,TRBJ2-7,TRBV20-1
CASSSYTDTQYF,TGTGCCAGCAGCTCTTACACAGATACGCAGTATTTT,-,many,TRBJ2-3,TRBV7-9
CSADTEAFF,TGCAGCGCAGACACTGAAGCTTTCTTT,-,many,TRBJ1-1,TRBV29-1
CASSEQDPPRGYTF,TGTGCCAGCAGTGAACAGGATCCCCCTCGAGGCTACACCTTC,-,-,TRBJ1-2,TRBV6-2/TRBV6-3
CSVTPAWGDEQFF,TGCAGCGTCACCCCGGCGTGGGGGGATGAGCAGTTCTTC,-,few,TRBJ2-1,TRBV29-1